The 13 T cell receptor beta chains presented below share a single source sample, sequenced in a study of PD-1 blockade in classical Hodgkin lymphoma. The repertoire was sequenced with immunoSEQ multiplex PCR; TCRdb's copy has only in-frame clones and lacks some. Of some 45,000 clones listed, about three quarters were seen once; the top ten hold 37%. Time point: cycle 4 day 1 (C4D1), after 6 weeks of nivolumab. Relapse was seen in all patients after autologous stem cell transplantation, and brentuximab vedotin exposure was variable. The specimen was peripheral blood mononuclear cells (PBMCs), collected before the fourth cycle of nivolumab. Every receptor here comes from a human donor with classical Hodgkin lymphoma.

The chain couples TRBV5-6 to TRBJ1-2; D is perhaps TRBD1 (5 bases). Trimming left V 0 bases short and J 3 bases short, with 9 bases between. The germline gives CDR1 SGHDT, CDR2 YYEEEE. The CDR3 totals 14 residues. The CDR3 nucleotides read TGTGCCAGCAGCTTGGTTGAGGGGTACTATGGCTACACCTTC. Residues: CASSLVEGYYGYTF.

This rearrangement joins TRBV6-5 to TRBJ1-1; 9 positions agree with TRBD1. The CDR3 spans 14 residues. V lost 0 bases, J lost 10 bases, and 6 bases stayed unmatched. Germline V lookup: CDR1 MNHEY, CDR2 SVGAGI. The CDR3 reads CASSYSSQGALAFF. The CDR3, as DNA: TGTGCCAGCAGTTACTCCTCACAGGGGGCTTTAGCTTTCTTT.

The CDR3, as DNA: TGCGCCAGCAGCCAAAAAGGCACAGGTGAAGCTTTCTTT. It encodes CASSQKGTGEAFF. The gene calls are TRBV4-3 and TRBJ1-1; the D gene is possibly TRBD1 (5 bases). V lost 2 bases and J lost 7, with 11 bases in between. Germline V CDR1 and CDR2: LGHNA, YSLEER. The CDR3 has 13 amino acids.

The V and J genes are TRBV7-3 and TRBJ2-1; 12 nucleotides match TRBD2. The CDR3 length is 17 residues. The V gene's germline CDR1 is SGHTA and CDR2 FQGTGA. With V trimmed by 4 bases and J by 0 bases, 4 bases remained unmatched. The CDR3: CASSSTTSGGSYNEQFF. CDR3 in DNA: TGTGCCAGCAGCTCCACGACTAGCGGGGGCTCCTACAATGAGCAGTTCTTC.

This clone was seen just once. The chain links TRBV18 to TRBJ2-7; D perhaps matches TRBD1 (7 bases). The CDR3 covers 14 residues. V lost 3 bases and J 2 bases, leaving 11 bases between the germline ends. Germline-derived CDR1 and CDR2 are KGHSH and LQKENI. The CDR3 loop is CASSPSRGAYEQYF. The CDR3 coding sequence is TGTGCCAGCTCACCGAGCAGGGGGGCCTACGAGCAGTACTTC.

This clone appeared once. J is TRBJ2-5 and V is TRBV19; 7 positions match TRBD1. With 6 bases clipped from V and 2 bases from J, the junction kept 12 bases outside the gene matches. This CDR3 spans 16 amino acids. Germline V gene lookup returns CDR1 LNHDA and CDR2 SQIVND (reference sequence). CDR3 sequence reads: CASRNLSTGEQETQYF. The DNA of the CDR3 is TGTGCCAGTAGGAACCTCAGCACAGGGGAGCAAGAGACCCAGTACTTC. Combining the CDR3 with reference TRBV19 and TRBJ2-5 gives the whole variable domain DGGITQSPKYLFRKEGQNVTLSCEQNLNHDAMYWYRQDPGQGLRLIYYSQIVNDFQKGDIAEGYSVSREKKESFPLTVTSAQKNPTAFYLCASRNLSTGEQETQYFGPGTRLLVL.

This chain joins TRBV18 and TRBJ2-1; D is unresolved. This CDR3 spans 13 amino acids. The germline V gene has CDR1 KGHSH and CDR2 LQKENI. Trimming stripped 3 bases from V and 8 bases from J, with 11 bases between. As DNA, the CDR3 is TGTGCCAGCTCACCCAAGGGATCCCATGAGCAGTTCTTC. Its protein product is CASSPKGSHEQFF.

The chain employs TRBV7-2 and TRBJ2-7; 10 positions match TRBD2. Trimming at V came to 3 bases and at J to 2 bases, leaving 4 bases not matched to a gene. This CDR3 comprises 15 residues. The germline CDR1 and CDR2 sequences are SGHTA and FQGNSA. CDR3 sequence: CASSFSGGPTYEQYF. DNA for the CDR3: TGTGCCAGCAGCTTTAGCGGGGGGCCAACCTACGAGCAGTACTTC.

This clone was seen only a few times. The chain joins TRBV30 to TRBJ1-2, with D tentatively TRBD1 (5 bases). The CDR3 has 13 amino acids. Trimming took off 0 bases at V and 4 bases at J, with 9 bases between the two ends. Per the germline V gene, CDR1 is GTSNPN and CDR2 is SVGIG (reference sequence). CDR3 sequence (DNA): TGTGCCTGGAGTGTAGCAGGGCTCTATGGCTACACCTTC. This encodes CAWSVAGLYGYTF.

The genes are TRBV30 and TRBJ2-3; TRBD2 matches at 9 bases. V lost 3 bases, J lost 2 bases, and 9 bases stayed unmatched. This CDR3 has 16 residues. Per the germline V gene, CDR1 is GTSNPN and CDR2 is SVGIG (reference sequence). In DNA, the CDR3 is TGTGCCTGGAGGGGAGAGCGGGGGGCCTACACAGATACGCAGTATTTT. Its translation: CAWRGERGAYTDTQYF.

V gene TRBV2 combines with J gene TRBJ2-1, with TRBD2 matching over 13 bases. With V trimmed by 8 bases and J by 8 bases, 9 bases remained unmatched. The CDR3 loop spans 15 amino acids. The germline V gene encodes CDR1 SNHLY and CDR2 FYNNEI. The CDR3 loop is CASRPGLAGSDEQFF. The CDR3 DNA is TGTGCCAGCCGCCCGGGACTAGCGGGGTCGGATGAGCAGTTCTTC.

This chain uses TRBV19 with TRBJ1-4, with 7 nucleotides matching TRBD1. Per germline, CDR1 LNHDA and CDR2 SQIVND (reference sequence). This CDR3 has 12 residues. The V gene end was trimmed by 2 bases and the J gene end by 12 bases; junction bases not matched to a gene: 3. CDR3 DNA sequence: TGTGCCAGTAGTATAAGAGGACAGGAACTGTTTTTT. Its protein is CASSIRGQELFF.

This chain links TRBV28 with TRBJ1-2, with TRBD1 as a possible D gene (5 bases). CDR3 length: 17 residues. V lost 6 bases to trimming and J lost 0 bases, with 20 bases between them. The germline V gene has CDR1 MDHEN and CDR2 SYDVKM. CDR3 in DNA: TGTGCCAGCAGGAATTTTGGGGACTACAGTACTAACTATGGCTACACCTTC. Its protein product is CASRNFGDYSTNYGYTF.